The 2 T cell receptor beta chains below come from one sample, sequenced in a study of blood T cell repertoires in COVID-19. The protocol was immunoSEQ multiplex PCR, while the TCRdb copy is restricted to in-frame clones and leaves out a portion. The sample holds approximately 240,000 clones, about 88% seen once. Sequenced sample: peripheral blood. The receptor source for this set is a woman aged 40 to 50 who had recovered from COVID-19.

This clone was detected once. CDR3 sequence reads: CASSQTGVGEKLFF. The CDR3 region has the DNA TGTGCCAGCAGCCAGACAGGGGTCGGGGAAAAACTGTTTTTT. The chain has TRBV2 and TRBJ1-4; 8 bases are shared with TRBD1. The length of the CDR3 is 14 residues. The V gene's germline CDR1 is SNHLY and CDR2 FYNNEI. Trimming removed 6 bases from V and 8 bases from J; junction bases left unmatched: 8.

The V gene is TRBV9, the J gene TRBJ2-3; D is uncertain. CDR1 is SGDLS, CDR2 YYNGEE, per germline. The CDR3 is made up of 12 amino acids. Trimming cost V 3 bases and J 2 bases, with 4 bases left between them. DNA for the CDR3: TGTGCCAGCAGCGGGCTCACAGATACGCAGTATTTT. It specifies CASSGLTDTQYF.